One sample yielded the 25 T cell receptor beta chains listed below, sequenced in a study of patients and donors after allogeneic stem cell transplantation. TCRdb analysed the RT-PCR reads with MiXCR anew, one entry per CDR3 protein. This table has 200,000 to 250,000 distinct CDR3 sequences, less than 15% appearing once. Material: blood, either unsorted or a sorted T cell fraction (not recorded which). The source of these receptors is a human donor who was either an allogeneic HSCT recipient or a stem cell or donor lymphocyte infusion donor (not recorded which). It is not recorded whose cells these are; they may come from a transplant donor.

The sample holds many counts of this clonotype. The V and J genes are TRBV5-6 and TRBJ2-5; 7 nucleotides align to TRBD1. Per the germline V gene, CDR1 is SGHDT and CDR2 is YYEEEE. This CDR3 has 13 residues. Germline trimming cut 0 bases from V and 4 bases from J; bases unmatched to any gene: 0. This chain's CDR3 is CASSLGQGETQYF. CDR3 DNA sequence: TGTGCCAGCAGCTTGGGACAGGGAGAGACCCAGTACTTC. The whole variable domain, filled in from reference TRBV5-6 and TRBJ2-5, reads DAGVTQSPTHLIKTRGQQVTLRCSPKSGHDTVSWYQQALGQGPQFIFQYYEEEERQRGNFPDRFSGHQFPNYSSELNVNALLLGDSALYLCASSLGQGETQYFGPGTRLLVL.

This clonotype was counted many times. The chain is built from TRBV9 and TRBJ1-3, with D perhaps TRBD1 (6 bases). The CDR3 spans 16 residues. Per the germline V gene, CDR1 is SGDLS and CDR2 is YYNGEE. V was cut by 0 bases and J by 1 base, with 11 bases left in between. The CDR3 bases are TGTGCCAGCAGCGTAGGTGGGGGGCTATCTGGAAACACCATATATTTT. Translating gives CASSVGGGLSGNTIYF.

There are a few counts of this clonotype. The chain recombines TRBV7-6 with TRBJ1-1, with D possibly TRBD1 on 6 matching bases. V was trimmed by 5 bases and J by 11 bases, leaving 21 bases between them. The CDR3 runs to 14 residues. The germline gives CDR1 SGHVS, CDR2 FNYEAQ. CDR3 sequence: CASSPGGSDSRAFF. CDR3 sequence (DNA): TGTGCCAGCAGCCCGGGCGGGTCGGACAGTAGGGCTTTCTTT.

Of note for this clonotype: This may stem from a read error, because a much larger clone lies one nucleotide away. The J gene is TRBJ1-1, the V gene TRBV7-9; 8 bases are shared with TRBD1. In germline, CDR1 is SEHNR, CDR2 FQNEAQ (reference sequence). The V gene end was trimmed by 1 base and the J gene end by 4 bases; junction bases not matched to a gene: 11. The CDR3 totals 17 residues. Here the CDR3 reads CASSLEVRGRGSTEAFF. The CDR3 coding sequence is TGTGCCAGCAGCTTAGAAGTCAGGGGGCGAGGCAGCACTGAAGCTTTCTTT.

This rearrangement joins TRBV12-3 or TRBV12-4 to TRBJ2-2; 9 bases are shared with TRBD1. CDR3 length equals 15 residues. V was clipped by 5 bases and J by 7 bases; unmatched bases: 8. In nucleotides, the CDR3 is TGTGCCAGCAGTCCCGGACAGGGGATGAGCGGGGAGCTGTTTTTT. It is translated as CASSPGQGMSGELFF.

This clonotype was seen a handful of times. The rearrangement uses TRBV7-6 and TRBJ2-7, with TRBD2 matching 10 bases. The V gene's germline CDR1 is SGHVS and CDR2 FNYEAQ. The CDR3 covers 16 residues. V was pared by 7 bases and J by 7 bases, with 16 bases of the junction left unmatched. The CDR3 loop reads CASTLGSGRSLGEQYF. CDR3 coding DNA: TGTGCCAGCACCCTAGGTAGCGGGAGGTCCCTGGGGGAGCAGTACTTC.

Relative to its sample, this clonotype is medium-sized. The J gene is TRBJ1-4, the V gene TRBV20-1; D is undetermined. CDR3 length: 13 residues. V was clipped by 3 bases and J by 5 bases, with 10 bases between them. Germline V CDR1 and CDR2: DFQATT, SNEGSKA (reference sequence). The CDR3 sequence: CSASEGTNEKLFF. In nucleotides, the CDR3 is TGCAGTGCTAGTGAAGGAACAAATGAAAAACTGTTTTTT.

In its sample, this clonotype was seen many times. The CDR3 DNA is TGTGCCAGCAGCTCTCCTCGGACAGCCTACCGGCCTGCGGTCCTGACTTTC. Translating it yields CASSSPRTAYRPAVLTF. This chain connects TRBV7-9 to TRBJ2-6; D is possibly TRBD1 (6 bases). The CDR3 length is 17 residues. From germline, CDR1 is SEHNR and CDR2 FQNEAQ (reference sequence). The germline V and J ends were trimmed by 4 bases and 13 bases, with 26 bases remaining between them. Variable domain in full (rest from reference TRBV7-9 and TRBJ2-6): DTGVSQNPRHKITKRGQNVTFRCDPISEHNRLYWYRQTLGQGPEFLTYFQNEAQLEKSRLLSDRFSAERPKGSFSTLEIQRTEQGDSAMYLCASSSPRTAYRPAVLTFGAGSRLTVL.

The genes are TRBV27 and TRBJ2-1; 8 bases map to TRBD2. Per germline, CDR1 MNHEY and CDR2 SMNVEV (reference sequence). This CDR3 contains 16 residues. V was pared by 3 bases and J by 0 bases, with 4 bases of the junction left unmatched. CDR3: CASSFFGRGSYNEQFF. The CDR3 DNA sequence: TGTGCCAGCAGTTTCTTCGGGAGGGGCTCCTACAATGAGCAGTTCTTC.

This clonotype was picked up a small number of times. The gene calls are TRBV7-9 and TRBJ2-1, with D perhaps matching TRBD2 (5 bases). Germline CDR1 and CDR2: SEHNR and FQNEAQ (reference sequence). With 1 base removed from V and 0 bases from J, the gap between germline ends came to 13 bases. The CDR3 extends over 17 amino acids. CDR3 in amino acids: CASSLVGLLTSYNEQFF. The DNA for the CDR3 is TGTGCCAGCAGCTTAGTTGGACTTCTGACCTCCTACAATGAGCAGTTCTTC.

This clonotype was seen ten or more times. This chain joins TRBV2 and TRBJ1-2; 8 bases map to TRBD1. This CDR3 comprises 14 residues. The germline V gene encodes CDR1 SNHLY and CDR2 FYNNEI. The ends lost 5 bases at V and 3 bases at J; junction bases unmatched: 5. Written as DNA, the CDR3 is TGTGCCAGCAGTAGTCAGGGGGCTGACTATGGCTACACCTTC. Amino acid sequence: CASSSQGADYGYTF.

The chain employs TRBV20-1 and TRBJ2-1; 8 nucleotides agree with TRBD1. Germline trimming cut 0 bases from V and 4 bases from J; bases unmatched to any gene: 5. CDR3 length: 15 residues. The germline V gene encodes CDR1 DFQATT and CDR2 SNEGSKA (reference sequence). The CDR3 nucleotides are TGCAGTGCTAGAGAGGTTGGACAGGGATACAATGAGCAGTTCTTC. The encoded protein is CSAREVGQGYNEQFF.

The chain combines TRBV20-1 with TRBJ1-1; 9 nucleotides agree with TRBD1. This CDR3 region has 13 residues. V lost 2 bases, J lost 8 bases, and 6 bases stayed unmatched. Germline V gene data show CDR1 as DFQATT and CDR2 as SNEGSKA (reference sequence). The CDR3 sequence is CSARQPGQGEAFF. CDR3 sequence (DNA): TGCAGTGCTAGACAACCGGGACAGGGCGAAGCTTTCTTT.

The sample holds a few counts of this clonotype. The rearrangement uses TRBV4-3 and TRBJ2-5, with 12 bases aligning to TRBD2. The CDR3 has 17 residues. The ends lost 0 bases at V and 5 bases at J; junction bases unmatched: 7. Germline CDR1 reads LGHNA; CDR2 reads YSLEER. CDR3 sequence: CASSQETSGGPGETQYF. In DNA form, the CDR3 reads TGCGCCAGCAGCCAAGAAACTAGCGGGGGGCCGGGGGAGACCCAGTACTTC.

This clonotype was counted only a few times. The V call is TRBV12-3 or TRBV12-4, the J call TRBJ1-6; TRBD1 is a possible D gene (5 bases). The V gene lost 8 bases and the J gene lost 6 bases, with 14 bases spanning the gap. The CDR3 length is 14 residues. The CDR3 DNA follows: TGTGCCAGCCAGATTCAGGGCCTTAATTCACCCCTCCACTTT. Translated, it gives CASQIQGLNSPLHF.

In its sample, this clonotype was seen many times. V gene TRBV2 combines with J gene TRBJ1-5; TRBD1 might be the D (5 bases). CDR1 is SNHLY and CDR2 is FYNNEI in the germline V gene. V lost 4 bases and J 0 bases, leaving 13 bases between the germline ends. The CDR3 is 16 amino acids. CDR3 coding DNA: TGTGCCAGCAGTGCCCCGGCAGGGAATAGCAATCAGCCCCAGCATTTT. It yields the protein CASSAPAGNSNQPQHF. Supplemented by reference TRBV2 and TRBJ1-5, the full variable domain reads EPEVTQTPSHQVTQMGQEVILRCVPISNHLYFYWYRQILGQKVEFLVSFYNNEISEKSEIFDDQFSVERPDGSNFTLKIRSTKLEDSAMYFCASSAPAGNSNQPQHFGDGTRLSIL.

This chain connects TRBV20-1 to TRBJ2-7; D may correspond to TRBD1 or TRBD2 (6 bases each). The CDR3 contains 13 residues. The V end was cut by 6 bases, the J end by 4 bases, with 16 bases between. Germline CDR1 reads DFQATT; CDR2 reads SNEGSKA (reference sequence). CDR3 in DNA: TGCAGTGCCGGAGGGGGGTCTAAGTACGAGCAGTACTTC. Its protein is CSAGGGSKYEQYF.

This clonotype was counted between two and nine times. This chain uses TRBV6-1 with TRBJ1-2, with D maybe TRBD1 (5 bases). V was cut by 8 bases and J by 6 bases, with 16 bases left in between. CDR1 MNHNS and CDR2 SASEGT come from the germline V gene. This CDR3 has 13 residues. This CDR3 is CASFNGGNHGYTF. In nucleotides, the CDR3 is TGTGCCAGCTTTAACGGGGGAAACCATGGCTACACCTTC.

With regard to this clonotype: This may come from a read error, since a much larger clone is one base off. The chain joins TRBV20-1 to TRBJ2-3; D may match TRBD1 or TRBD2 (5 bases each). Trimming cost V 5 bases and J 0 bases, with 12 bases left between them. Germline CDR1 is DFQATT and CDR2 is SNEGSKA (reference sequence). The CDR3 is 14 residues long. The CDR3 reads CSAAAWGSTDTQYF. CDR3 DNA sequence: TGCAGTGCTGCAGCGTGGGGGAGCACAGATACGCAGTATTTT.

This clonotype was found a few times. The CDR3 sequence: CASSLEQNQPQHF. The DNA of the CDR3 is TGTGCCAGCAGTTTAGAGCAAAATCAGCCCCAGCATTTT. This chain connects TRBV12-3 or TRBV12-4 to TRBJ1-5; D gene uncertain. V lost 1 base and J lost 4, with 5 bases in between. The CDR3 totals 13 residues.

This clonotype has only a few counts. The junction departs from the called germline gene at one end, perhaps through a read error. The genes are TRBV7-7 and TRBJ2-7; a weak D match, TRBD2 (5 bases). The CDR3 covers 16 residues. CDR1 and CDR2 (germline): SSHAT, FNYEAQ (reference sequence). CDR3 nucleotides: TGTGCTAGCAGCTTAGCGAGGTGGGTCAGCTCCTACGAGCAGTACTTC. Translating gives CASSLARWVSSYEQYF.

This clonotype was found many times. CDR3 bases: TGTGCCAGTAGTATAGTCCCGGGACAGGGGATTCAGCCCCAGCATTTT. It encodes CASSIVPGQGIQPQHF. The chain carries TRBV19 and TRBJ1-5; 10 nucleotides match TRBD1. The germline gives CDR1 LNHDA, CDR2 SQIVND (reference sequence). V lost 1 base to trimming and J lost 6 bases; unmatched junction nucleotides: 6. The CDR3 extends over 16 amino acids.

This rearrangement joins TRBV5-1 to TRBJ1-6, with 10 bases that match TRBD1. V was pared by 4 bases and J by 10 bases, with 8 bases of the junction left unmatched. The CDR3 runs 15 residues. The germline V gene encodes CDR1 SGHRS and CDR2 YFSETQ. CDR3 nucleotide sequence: TGCGCCAGCAGCGGGACAGGGGAGATTGGGTCACCCCTCCACTTT. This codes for CASSGTGEIGSPLHF.

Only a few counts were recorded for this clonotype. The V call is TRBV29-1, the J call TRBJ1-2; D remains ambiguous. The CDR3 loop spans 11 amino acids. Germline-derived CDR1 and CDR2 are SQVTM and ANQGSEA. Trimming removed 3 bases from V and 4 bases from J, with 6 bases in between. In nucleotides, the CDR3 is TGCAGCGTTGATACTGGCTATGGCTACACCTTC. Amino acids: CSVDTGYGYTF. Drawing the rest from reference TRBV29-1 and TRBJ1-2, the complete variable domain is SAVISQKPSRDICQRGTSLTIQCQVDSQVTMMFWYRQQPGQSLTLIATANQGSEATYESGFVIDKFPISRPNLTFSTLTVSNMSPEDSSIYLCSVDTGYGYTFGSGTRLTVV.

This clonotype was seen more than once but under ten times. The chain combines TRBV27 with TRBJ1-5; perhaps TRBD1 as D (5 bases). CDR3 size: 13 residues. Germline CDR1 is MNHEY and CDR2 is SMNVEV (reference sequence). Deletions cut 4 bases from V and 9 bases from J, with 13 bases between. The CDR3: CASSSTGGTPQHF. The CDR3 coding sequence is TGTGCCAGCAGTTCTACTGGGGGTACGCCCCAGCATTTT.